This TCR beta chain was identified during a study of T-cell reconstitution after alpha-beta-depleted transplantation in children. Overall study findings and caveats: Reportedly, only several hundred clones from non-depleted graft cells drove alpha-beta T-cell counts at about two months.

Concerning this clonotype itself: What it binds is not known.

The TCRbeta library was prepared with unique molecular identifiers. TCRdb reanalysed the PCR reads using MiXCR and keeps one entry per CDR3 protein. The sample includes about 150,000 distinct CDR3 sequences, around 9% of them seen just once. Sequenced material: PBMCs, mostly from graft donor cells, taken 180 days after TCRalphabeta/CD19-depleted stem cell transplant. The TCR comes from a female patient aged 2 to 10 who had a stem cell transplant for congenital amegakaryocytic thrombocytopenia, so the T cells may come from the graft donor.

CDR3 nucleotide sequence: TGTGCCACCAGCAGAGATTGGACTAGCGGGAGCTCCTACAATGAGCAGTTCTTC. Translating it yields CATSRDWTSGSSYNEQFF. This chain uses TRBV15 with TRBJ2-1, with TRBD2 identical over 13 bases. V shed 0 bases, J shed 0 bases, and the junction held 2 bases outside the gene matches. This CDR3 is built from 18 residues. Looked up from germline, CDR1 is LNHNV and CDR2 is YYDKDF (reference sequence). Using reference TRBV15 and TRBJ2-1 for the parts outside the CDR3, the full variable domain is DAMVIQNPRYQVTQFGKPVTLSCSQTLNHNVMYWYQQKSSQAPKLLFHYYDKDFNNEADTPDNFQSRRPNTSFCFLDIRSPGLGDTAMYLCATSRDWTSGSSYNEQFFGPGTRLTVL.